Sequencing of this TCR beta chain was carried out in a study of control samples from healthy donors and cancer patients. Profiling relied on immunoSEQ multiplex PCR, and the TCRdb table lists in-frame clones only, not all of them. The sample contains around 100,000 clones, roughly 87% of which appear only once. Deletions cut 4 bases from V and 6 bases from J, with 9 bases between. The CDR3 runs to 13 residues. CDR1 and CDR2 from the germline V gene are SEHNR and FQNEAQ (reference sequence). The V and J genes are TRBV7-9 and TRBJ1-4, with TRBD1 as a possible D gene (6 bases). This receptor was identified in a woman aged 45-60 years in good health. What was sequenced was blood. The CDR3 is CASSSTGYEKLFF. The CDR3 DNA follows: TGTGCCAGCAGCTCGACAGGATATGAAAAACTGTTTTTT.